These 11 T cell receptor beta chains share one sample of origin, sequenced in a study of OX40 agonist ivuxolimab in advanced cancers. The method was immunoSEQ multiplex PCR; TCRdb's version includes in-frame clones alone and lacks a portion of them. The repertoire holds over 60,000 clones, with around 87% as singletons. The starting material was CD4+ or CD8+ T cells sorted from blood, obtained in a trial of the OX40 agonist ivuxolimab. The receptors stem from an adult with an advanced solid tumor such as melanoma, head and neck, liver or kidney cancer.

The chain uses TRBV7-9 and TRBJ1-4; D not certain. The ends were cut back, 7 bases at V and 6 bases at J, with 15 bases in the middle. Germline CDR1 reads SEHNR; CDR2 reads FQNEAQ (reference sequence). The CDR3 runs to 14 residues. The DNA of the CDR3 is TGTGCCAGCACCCCAAGTGGAGGATATGAAAAACTGTTTTTT. Protein: CASTPSGGYEKLFF.

The chain has TRBV2 and TRBJ1-2; no definite D call. V shed 7 bases and J shed 4 bases, with 16 bases lying between them. Germline V gene lookup returns CDR1 SNHLY and CDR2 FYNNEI. The CDR3 has 14 amino acids. The CDR3 coding sequence is TGTGCCAGCATTACTGACGCGTTAGGCTATGGCTACACCTTC. Translation: CASITDALGYGYTF. Looking up the rest from reference TRBV2 and TRBJ1-2 gives the full variable domain: EPEVTQTPSHQVTQMGQEVILRCVPISNHLYFYWYRQILGQKVEFLVSFYNNEISEKSEIFDDQFSVERPDGSNFTLKIRSTKLEDSAMYFCASITDALGYGYTFGSGTRLTVV.

The genes are TRBV9 and TRBJ1-2; 7 bases line up with TRBD1. This CDR3 has 13 residues. V shed 4 bases, J shed 4 bases, and the junction held 4 bases outside the gene matches. Germline lookup yields CDR1 SGDLS and CDR2 YYNGEE. This chain's CDR3 is CASSLQGTYGYTF. CDR3 DNA: TGTGCCAGCAGCTTACAGGGGACCTATGGCTACACCTTC.

The chain uses TRBV7-3 and TRBJ1-1, with a weak D call TRBD1 (5 bases). The germline CDR1 and CDR2 sequences are SGHTA and FQGTGA. This CDR3 has 14 amino acids. Trimming cost V 6 bases and J 4 bases, with 15 bases left between them. The CDR3 coding sequence is TGTGCCAGCAGTTCCCAAGGGCAGGGCACTGAAGCTTTCTTT. As protein: CASSSQGQGTEAFF.

This chain links TRBV30 with TRBJ2-4, with D tentatively TRBD1 (5 bases). The germline V and J ends were trimmed by 5 bases and 7 bases, with 12 bases remaining between them. There are 12 residues in the CDR3. Germline V lookup: CDR1 GTSNPN, CDR2 SVGIG (reference sequence). CDR3 sequence reads: CAWGASANIQYF. CDR3 in DNA: TGTGCCTGGGGGGCGAGCGCGAACATTCAGTACTTC.

The chain uses TRBV28 and TRBJ2-7; D ambiguous. Germline CDR1 MDHEN, CDR2 SYDVKM. CDR3 length: 11 residues. Trimming pared 1 base from V and 7 bases from J, leaving 5 bases between. The CDR3 loop reads CASSLFGEQYF. CDR3 coding DNA: TGTGCCAGCAGTTTATTTGGGGAGCAGTACTTC.

This clone has a handful of counts. This rearrangement joins TRBV30 to TRBJ1-1; D possibly corresponds to TRBD1 (6 bases). The CDR3 spans 14 residues. Germline CDR1 GTSNPN, CDR2 SVGIG (reference sequence). The germline V and J ends were trimmed by 0 bases and 2 bases, with 10 bases remaining between them. This CDR3 is CAWSVGGGNTEAFF. For the CDR3, the DNA is TGTGCCTGGAGTGTGGGAGGGGGAAACACTGAAGCTTTCTTT.

This clone is a singleton in its sample. The genes are TRBV4-1 and TRBJ2-7; no firm D call. The V end lost 1 base, the J end lost 2 bases, and 12 bases lay between the germline ends. This CDR3 is built from 15 residues. Germline V gives CDR1 MGHRA, CDR2 YSYEKL. As DNA, the CDR3 is TGCGCCAGCAGCCAAGGAATAGTAGACACCTACGAGCAGTACTTC. Its translation: CASSQGIVDTYEQYF.

The rearrangement links TRBV5-1 to TRBJ2-1, with 8 bases lining up with TRBD1. With 3 bases clipped from V and 4 bases from J, the junction kept 6 bases outside the gene matches. Looked up from germline, CDR1 is SGHRS and CDR2 is YFSETQ. CDR3 length: 15 amino acids. The DNA of the CDR3 is TGCGCCAGCAGCTCGACAGGGGTTGGTTACAATGAGCAGTTCTTC. Translated: CASSSTGVGYNEQFF.

The chain uses TRBV27 and TRBJ2-3; D is possibly TRBD1 (6 bases). This CDR3 comprises 14 residues. V lost 5 bases and J lost 3, with 12 bases in between. Germline CDR1 is MNHEY and CDR2 is SMNVEV (reference sequence). CDR3 region: CASSPRGFTDTQYF. The DNA for the CDR3 is TGTGCCAGCAGTCCAAGGGGGTTTACAGATACGCAGTATTTT.

This sequence joins TRBV28 and TRBJ1-6; maybe TRBD1 (6 bases). The CDR3 spans 15 residues. Looked up from germline, CDR1 is MDHEN and CDR2 is SYDVKM. V shed 6 bases and J shed 5 bases, with 14 bases lying between them. CDR3 sequence: CASRGGGPHNSPLHF. In DNA, the CDR3 is TGTGCCAGCAGAGGGGGGGGGCCCCATAATTCACCCCTCCACTTT.